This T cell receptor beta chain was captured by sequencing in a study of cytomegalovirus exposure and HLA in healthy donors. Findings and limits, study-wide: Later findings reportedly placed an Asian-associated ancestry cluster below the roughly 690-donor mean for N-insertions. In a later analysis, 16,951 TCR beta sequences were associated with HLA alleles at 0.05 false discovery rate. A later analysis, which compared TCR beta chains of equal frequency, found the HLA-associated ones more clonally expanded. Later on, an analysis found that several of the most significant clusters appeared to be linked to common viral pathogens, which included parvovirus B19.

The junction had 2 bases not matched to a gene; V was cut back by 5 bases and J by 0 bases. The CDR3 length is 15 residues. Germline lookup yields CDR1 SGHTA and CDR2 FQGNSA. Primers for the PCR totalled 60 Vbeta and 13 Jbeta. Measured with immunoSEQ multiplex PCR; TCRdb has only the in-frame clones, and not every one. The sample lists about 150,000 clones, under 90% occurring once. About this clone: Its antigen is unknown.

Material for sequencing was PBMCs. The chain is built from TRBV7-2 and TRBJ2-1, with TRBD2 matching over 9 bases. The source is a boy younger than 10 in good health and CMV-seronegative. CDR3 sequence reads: CASSAGGTSYNEQFF. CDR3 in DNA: TGTGCCAGCAGCGCGGGGGGGACCTCCTACAATGAGCAGTTCTTC. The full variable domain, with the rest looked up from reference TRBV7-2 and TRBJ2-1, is GAGVSQSPSNKVTEKGKDVELRCDPISGHTALYWYRQSLGQGLEFLIYFQGNSAPDKSGLPSDRFSAERTGGSVSTLTIQRTQQEDSAVYLCASSAGGTSYNEQFFGPGTRLTVL.